This T cell receptor beta chain was captured by sequencing in a study of tumor and adjacent non-tumor tissue in lung cancer. Study details: Patients were aged about 30 to 80, some 10 men and about 5 women, stage I to III. General observations from the study: Tumor repertoires had a smaller top 100 clone share than normal lung. Significantly higher TCR diversity was found in tumor than normal lung.

CDR1 and CDR2 (germline): MNHEY, SVGAGI. The CDR3 extends over 15 amino acids. Three rounds of nested PCR, following a modified ARM-PCR protocol, produced the TCRbeta library. TCRdb called the multiplex PCR reads again in MiXCR, with one record for every CDR3 protein. In the table there are more than 95,000 distinct CDR3 sequences, 66% of which are singletons. This sample's RNA came from whole unsorted tissue. Comments on this clonotype: Its antigen is unknown. The junction shows a germline mismatch at one end, possibly a read error.

The sample comprised lung tumor tissue. This rearrangement joins TRBV6-5 to TRBJ1-6; D unresolved. The receptor was isolated from a man aged 25 to 40 with non-small cell lung cancer. As DNA, the CDR3 is TGTGCCACCAGTTACTCACCAGGCTATAATTCACTCCTCCACTTT. The encoded protein is CATSYSPGYNSLLHF.